This T cell receptor beta chain was sequenced for a study of T cell repertoires in cytomegalovirus infection. Via MiXCR, TCRdb re-called the reads, giving one row per CDR3 protein. Of 200,000 to 300,000 distinct CDR3 sequences in the sample, approximately 15% were seen once. Trimming shortened V by 0 bases and J by 0 bases, and 13 bases separated the two germline ends. Germline loops: CDR1 MGHRA, CDR2 YSYEKL. The CDR3 runs 17 residues. This TCR was recovered from a human donor in good health (CMV status not recorded). Some clones in this sample may be carry-over from other donors' samples. The V gene is TRBV4-1, the J gene TRBJ2-3; D possibly corresponds to TRBD2 (6 bases). Sequencing was done on a sample of PBMCs. CDR3 loop: CASSQDGDSTSTDTQYF. In nucleotides, the CDR3 is TGCGCCAGCAGCCAAGATGGGGACTCGACTAGCACAGATACGCAGTATTTT.